Following are 31 T cell receptor beta chains from one sample sequenced in a study of CD8 T cells in Susac syndrome. Random hexamers were used to reverse transcribe roughly 0.5 to 1 ug of RNA. TCRdb fed the immunoSEQ multiplex PCR reads into MiXCR, producing one record per CDR3 protein. The repertoire consists of roughly 140,000 distinct CDR3 sequences, with 94% occurring once and the leading ten covering roughly 0.19%. Sequencing was performed on CD8+ T cells from PBMCs. The receptor set was obtained from a human donor with multiple sclerosis.

V gene TRBV3-1 combines with J gene TRBJ1-1; D remains unclear. The length of the CDR3 is 15 residues. V was shortened by 0 bases and J by 0 bases, with 8 bases between the two germline ends. CDR1 LGHDT and CDR2 YNNKEL come from the germline V gene (reference sequence). The DNA for the CDR3 is TGTGCCAGCAGCCAAGACCCGGGGATGAACACTGAAGCTTTCTTT. It translates to CASSQDPGMNTEAFF.

This clonotype was counted once. The chain's CDR3 is CASSQEAYNTGELFF. Written as DNA, the CDR3 is TGTGCCAGCAGCCAAGAGGCTTATAACACCGGGGAGCTGTTTTTT. This chain links TRBV4-2 with TRBJ2-2; D is uncertain. The germline gives CDR1 LGHNA, CDR2 YNFKEQ. This CDR3 has 15 amino acids. With 0 bases removed from V and 2 bases from J, the gap between germline ends came to 7 bases.

This clonotype was counted a single time. This chain links TRBV29-1 with TRBJ2-7, with D possibly TRBD1 on 6 matching bases. V shed 4 bases and J shed 3 bases, with 10 bases lying between them. CDR1 and CDR2 (germline): SQVTM, ANQGSEA. The length of the CDR3 is 12 residues. CDR3 coding DNA: TGCAGCGTTGTTTGGGGGCTCTACGAGCAGTACTTC. It encodes CSVVWGLYEQYF.

This clonotype was detected a few times. This sequence joins TRBV6-5 and TRBJ2-1, with D unresolved. V lost 10 bases and J 8 bases, leaving 12 bases between the germline ends. This CDR3 contains 11 residues. Germline loops: CDR1 MNHEY, CDR2 SVGAGI. CDR3 loop: CATHRGDEQFF. The CDR3 nucleotides are TGTGCCACCCACCGTGGAGATGAGCAGTTCTTC.

This chain links TRBV2 with TRBJ1-2; D remains ambiguous. CDR1 is SNHLY, CDR2 FYNNEI, per germline. This CDR3 has 14 residues. Deletions cut 4 bases from V and 3 bases from J, with 12 bases between. The CDR3 coding sequence is TGTGCCAGCAGTGGGGCAGAGAAGTACTATGGCTACACCTTC. Translating it yields CASSGAEKYYGYTF.

The V and J genes are TRBV11-1 and TRBJ2-7; the D gene is possibly TRBD2 (6 bases). From germline, CDR1 is SGHAT and CDR2 FQDESV (reference sequence). This CDR3 comprises 15 residues. With 2 bases removed from V and 3 bases from J, the gap between germline ends came to 14 bases. CDR3 sequence reads: CASSLFSGGGYEQYF. CDR3 sequence (DNA): TGTGCCAGCAGCTTATTCTCCGGGGGAGGCTACGAGCAGTACTTC.

The chain joins TRBV19 to TRBJ1-5, with D uncertain. Germline CDR1 and CDR2: LNHDA and SQIVND (reference sequence). Trimming took off 4 bases at V and 0 bases at J, with 7 bases between the two ends. The CDR3 has 14 residues. The CDR3 nucleotides read TGTGCCAGTAGTAAAGGGTATAGCAATCAGCCCCAGCATTTT. Amino acid sequence: CASSKGYSNQPQHF.

The chain has TRBV27 and TRBJ1-1; 8 nucleotides match TRBD1. This CDR3 has 13 amino acids. With 3 bases clipped from V and 7 bases from J, the junction kept 4 bases outside the gene matches. Germline CDR1 MNHEY, CDR2 SMNVEV (reference sequence). CDR3 loop: CASSLAGGGEAFF. As DNA, the CDR3 is TGTGCCAGCAGTTTGGCAGGGGGCGGTGAAGCTTTCTTT.

Here the CDR3 reads CASSPLAGGRQETQYF. Written as DNA, the CDR3 is TGTGCCAGCAGCCCACTAGCGGGGGGACGACAAGAGACCCAGTACTTC. J is TRBJ2-5 and V is TRBV7-2; TRBD2 agrees at 12 bases. Germline values: CDR1 SGHTA, CDR2 FQGNSA. This CDR3 contains 16 residues. Losses at the gene ends were 5 bases for V and 2 bases for J; bases not matched to a gene: 6.

The V and J genes are TRBV7-9 and TRBJ2-1, with 9 bases matching TRBD1. The V gene's germline CDR1 is SEHNR and CDR2 FQNEAQ (reference sequence). CDR3 length: 15 amino acids. Trimming cost V 3 bases and J 7 bases; bases outside gene matches: 7. CDR3 coding DNA: TGTGCCAGCAGCTTTCCGGGACAGGGAGTAAATGAGCAGTTCTTC. Amino acids: CASSFPGQGVNEQFF.

This chain connects TRBV5-1 to TRBJ1-6, with 11 bases lining up with TRBD1. The trim removed 6 bases at V and 7 bases at J, leaving 9 bases unmatched. CDR3 size: 16 residues. Germline CDR1 is SGHRS and CDR2 is YFSETQ. CDR3 sequence (DNA): TGCGCCAGCAAGGGGACAGGGGGGATCTCCAATTCACCCCTCCACTTT. It translates to CASKGTGGISNSPLHF.

The J gene is TRBJ1-2, the V gene TRBV9; D is undetermined. Germline CDR1 reads SGDLS; CDR2 reads YYNGEE. With 7 bases removed from V and 4 bases from J, the gap between germline ends came to 11 bases. The CDR3 is made up of 12 amino acids. The CDR3 DNA reads as TGTGCCAGCGCCGAGGGCCTCTATGGCTACACCTTC. It translates to CASAEGLYGYTF.

This chain connects TRBV2 to TRBJ2-7; D is undetermined. In germline, CDR1 is SNHLY, CDR2 FYNNEI. This CDR3 has 12 amino acids. The ends were cut back, 6 bases at V and 3 bases at J, with 9 bases in the middle. The DNA of the CDR3 is TGTGCCAGCAGAGGCGGAATCTACGAGCAGTACTTC. As protein: CASRGGIYEQYF.

The chain has TRBV20-1 and TRBJ2-7, with D unresolved. Germline lookup yields CDR1 DFQATT and CDR2 SNEGSKA (reference sequence). Trimming pared 5 bases from V and 4 bases from J, leaving 18 bases between. CDR3 length: 14 residues. The CDR3 reads CSALDSDGAYEQYF. The CDR3 nucleotides are TGCAGTGCTCTTGACTCCGATGGAGCTTACGAGCAGTACTTC.

The genes are TRBV5-1 and TRBJ1-5, with D uncertain. Per germline, CDR1 SGHRS and CDR2 YFSETQ. The length of the CDR3 is 15 residues. Trimming took 1 base from V and 7 from J, leaving 15 bases between them. The CDR3 is CASSLSGNNNQPQHF. CDR3 DNA: TGCGCCAGCAGCTTGTCGGGTAACAACAACCAGCCCCAGCATTTT.

The chain couples TRBV4-1 to TRBJ2-7, with 9 positions matching TRBD2. With 1 base clipped from V and 2 bases from J, the junction kept 6 bases outside the gene matches. The CDR3 length is 16 residues. Germline V gene data show CDR1 as MGHRA and CDR2 as YSYEKL. The CDR3 sequence: CASSQVASGEAYEQYF. Written as DNA, the CDR3 is TGCGCCAGCAGCCAAGTAGCTAGCGGGGAAGCCTACGAGCAGTACTTC.

The CDR3: CASRLGQGRPEAFF. CDR3 nucleotide sequence: TGCGCCAGCAGGCTTGGACAGGGAAGGCCTGAAGCTTTCTTT. J is TRBJ1-1 and V is TRBV5-1, with 8 positions matching TRBD1. The ends lost 5 bases at V and 6 bases at J; junction bases unmatched: 9. The CDR3 is 14 amino acids. Germline CDR1 is SGHRS and CDR2 is YFSETQ.

This sequence joins TRBV7-3 and TRBJ1-2; no clear D gene. The CDR3 covers 15 residues. CDR1 is SGHTA, CDR2 FQGTGA, per germline. With 2 bases removed from V and 5 bases from J, the gap between germline ends came to 15 bases. The CDR3 coding sequence is TGTGCCAGCAGCTTAGAGGGTGCCCCTGGTTATGGCTACACCTTC. It codes for CASSLEGAPGYGYTF.

The V call is TRBV7-2, the J call TRBJ2-1, with D perhaps matching TRBD2 (6 bases). CDR3 length: 16 residues. Looked up from germline, CDR1 is SGHTA and CDR2 is FQGNSA. Trimming took 5 bases from V and 5 from J, leaving 19 bases between them. The CDR3 protein is CASSAGRGNTNNEQFF. The CDR3 nucleotides read TGTGCCAGCAGCGCAGGACGGGGGAACACAAACAATGAGCAGTTCTTC.

The chain recombines TRBV20-1 with TRBJ2-1; no clear D gene. Germline V gene sequence: CDR1 DFQATT, CDR2 SNEGSKA (reference sequence). Between the trimmed V and J ends, which lost 1 base and 0 bases, there was a span of 10 bases. The CDR3 covers 15 residues. Here the CDR3 reads CSARGQTSSYNEQFF. CDR3 in DNA: TGCAGTGCTAGAGGGCAGACGAGCTCCTACAATGAGCAGTTCTTC.

This chain links TRBV3-1 with TRBJ2-7; 7 bases fit TRBD2. Germline lookup yields CDR1 LGHDT and CDR2 YNNKEL (reference sequence). J gave up 0 bases and V 0 bases, and 8 bases lay outside the gene matches. The CDR3 is 17 residues long. The CDR3: CASSQDLTERGSYEQYF. DNA of the CDR3: TGTGCCAGCAGCCAAGATCTGACGGAGCGGGGCTCCTACGAGCAGTACTTC.

The CDR3 region is CASSLGETGIYEQYF. CDR3 nucleotide sequence: TGTGCCAGCAGCTTAGGTGAGACAGGGATCTACGAGCAGTACTTC. The J gene is TRBJ2-7, the V gene TRBV7-9; TRBD1 matches 7 bases. The CDR3 length is 15 residues. The junction had 6 bases not matched to a gene; V was cut back by 1 base and J by 3 bases. Looked up from germline, CDR1 is SEHNR and CDR2 is FQNEAQ (reference sequence).

The V call is TRBV9, the J call TRBJ2-3, with 9 bases matching TRBD1. V was clipped by 2 bases and J by 11 bases; unmatched bases: 3. The CDR3 totals 12 residues. Germline-derived CDR1 and CDR2 are SGDLS and YYNGEE. The CDR3 sequence is CASSVGQGWQYF. The CDR3 DNA sequence: TGTGCCAGCAGCGTCGGACAGGGGTGGCAGTATTTT.

The rearrangement links TRBV12-3 or TRBV12-4 to TRBJ1-6, with 12 positions matching TRBD1. The CDR3 runs 18 residues. V was clipped by 6 bases and J by 7 bases; unmatched bases: 13. The CDR3 reads CASRRSSGTGGANSPLHF. CDR3 sequence (DNA): TGTGCCAGCAGACGATCCTCCGGGACAGGGGGCGCAAATTCACCCCTCCACTTT.

This chain uses TRBV25-1 with TRBJ2-5; tentatively, D is TRBD1 or TRBD2 (6 bases each). CDR3 length equals 14 residues. Germline lookup yields CDR1 MGHDK and CDR2 SYGVNS. V was pared by 3 bases and J by 3 bases, with 11 bases between. CDR3 nucleotides: TGTGCCAGCAGTGAGGGGGGCCGCGAAGAGACCCAGTACTTC. Translating gives CASSEGGREETQYF.

This sequence joins TRBV25-1 and TRBJ2-7, with D perhaps TRBD1 (6 bases). Looked up from germline, CDR1 is MGHDK and CDR2 is SYGVNS. This CDR3 region has 15 residues. The V end lost 3 bases, the J end lost 3 bases, and 15 bases lay between the germline ends. In nucleotides, the CDR3 is TGTGCCAGCAGTGACGCAGGACAGTTCAACTACGAGCAGTACTTC. Its protein is CASSDAGQFNYEQYF.

This chain joins TRBV27 and TRBJ1-6; D is possibly TRBD1 (5 bases). Germline CDR1 and CDR2: MNHEY and SMNVEV (reference sequence). The CDR3 has 14 amino acids. The V and J ends lost 4 bases and 8 bases respectively, with 12 bases between them. The chain's CDR3 is CASSSRGTDSPLHF. The CDR3 region has the DNA TGTGCCAGCAGTTCTAGGGGTACGGATTCACCCCTCCACTTT.

The chain carries TRBV15 and TRBJ2-3, with 7 bases matching TRBD1. CDR1 LNHNV and CDR2 YYDKDF come from the germline V gene (reference sequence). The CDR3 length is 17 residues. With V trimmed by 3 bases and J by 5 bases, 14 bases remained unmatched. The CDR3 protein is CATSRTQTGEGGDTQYF. The CDR3 DNA follows: TGTGCCACCAGCAGGACCCAAACAGGGGAAGGTGGAGATACGCAGTATTTT.

V and J are TRBV29-1 and TRBJ1-1; D gene uncertain. V was clipped by 4 bases and J by 7 bases, with 22 bases between them. This CDR3 spans 15 amino acids. In germline, CDR1 is SQVTM, CDR2 ANQGSEA. The chain's CDR3 is CSVAAERGLSGEAFF. The CDR3 DNA is TGCAGCGTTGCCGCCGAGAGAGGGCTCAGTGGTGAAGCTTTCTTT.

J is TRBJ2-7 and V is TRBV12-3 or TRBV12-4; D is ambiguous. The V and J ends lost 3 bases and 5 bases respectively, with 11 bases between them. The CDR3 spans 13 residues. The CDR3: CASSFSVVHEQYF. Written as DNA, the CDR3 is TGTGCCAGCAGTTTTTCGGTAGTCCACGAGCAGTACTTC.

V is TRBV5-6 and J is TRBJ2-7; no reliable D call. CDR1 is SGHDT, CDR2 YYEEEE, per germline. The V end was cut by 3 bases, the J end by 3 bases, with 10 bases between. This CDR3 spans 13 amino acids. The CDR3 is CASSWGGDYEQYF. For the CDR3, the DNA is TGTGCCAGCAGCTGGGGTGGGGACTACGAGCAGTACTTC.